This TCR beta chain was identified during a study of graft-versus-host responses after intestinal transplantation (dated by TCRdb to about 2021). In terms of the full investigation: The transplants that recipients got were multivisceral, liver-intestinal, or isolated intestinal. Rather than being sequenced by the commercial service, samples from a few later patients were sequenced in-house on an Illumina MiSeq and processed with MiXCR. Anti-thymocyte globulin induction was given to all recipients, followed by maintenance tacrolimus and steroids for approximately three years. The cohort enrolled approximately 24 intestinal transplant recipients, one of whom was a retransplant, and a few patients without pretransplant specimens were excluded. Graft-versus-host and host-versus-graft alloreactive T cell clones were tracked in the graft, circulation and bone marrow after intestinal transplantation using bulk TCR-beta CDR3 sequencing. Alloreactive clones were identified by sequencing pre-transplant mixed lymphocyte reaction products and comparing them with unstimulated pre-transplant donor and recipient T cells. Donor T cell macrochimerism was defined as a peak of at least 4% donor T cells among recipient peripheral blood mononuclear cells. Overall results and qualifications from the work: GvH clones were detected in recipient bone marrow, and some of these GvH clones were observed earlier in ileal mucosa or blood, consistent with an intestinal mucosal origin. Conclusions were limited by the relatively low number and heterogeneity of intestinal transplant patients. In the allografts of patients with donor T cell macrochimerism, GvH to HvG T cell clonal ratios were high. Early after transplant, declines in HvG clones were associated with peak levels of circulating GvH clones.

The time point label corresponds to: cells obtained before transplantation from donor or recipient. CD3+CD4+ and CD3+CD8+ populations were FACS-sorted from unstimulated pre-transplant donor and recipient cells taken from spleen or lymph nodes. The CDR3 numbers 14 residues from cysteine through phenylalanine. The kept DNA is CDR3 alone, 42 bases in frame from the first base. Via the germline V gene (reference sequence), CDR1 is SEHNR and CDR2 FQNEAQ. V gives up 4 bases and J gives up 8 bases, and the segment between their germline ends measures 17 bases. About this clone itself: This receptor's antigen is unknown. No much larger clone exists at a distance of one base, and base qualities are not known.

The library was produced with the immunoSEQ multiplex PCR assay. For most patients, genomic DNA was isolated with the Qiagen DNeasy Blood and Tissue Kit and sent frozen to Adaptive Biotechnologies for TCR sequencing. For most patients, high-throughput TCR-beta CDR3 sequencing of genomic DNA was performed by Adaptive Biotechnologies. The authors processed their data as follows. TCR sequencing data for around 19 patients were retrieved from Adaptive's ImmunoSEQ software; three other patients were processed with MiXCR and VDJtools. To correct CD4 versus CD8 sorting errors, any sequence found in both subsets at a frequency ratio below 5:1 was removed. Because the origin of CDR3 nucleotide sequences shared between donor and recipient could not be assigned, those sequences were removed. To count as alloreactive, a clone needed at least 2-fold expansion over unstimulated cells and a minimum CFSE-low frequency of 0.002% (template counts) or 0.001% (read counts). Clones detected in sequenced pre-transplant spleen, lymph node, or MLR CFSE-low populations of the donor or recipient were defined as mappable. Cumulative frequency of alloreactive clones was calculated as a percentage of all sequences weighted by copy number. TCRdb provides this immuneACCESS table in a form limited to in-frame rearrangements. Some clones are lacking; in checked studies, under half of them reflect an unresolved V gene, and why the rest are absent is not known. The V and J calls and the clone size are those of that table, but D and trimming were determined from the DNA. Present in this sample are over 85,000 clones, over 80% of which were seen just once. The leading ten clones occupy 0.45% to 0.55% of the sample.

The sequence came from a human donor who received an intestinal transplant. Source: unstimulated CD8+ T cells sorted from spleen or lymph node cells, taken before intestinal transplant. Recombination connected TRBV7-9 to TRBJ1-2; the D gene assignment is ambiguous. The CDR3 reads as follows: CASSWLTDLYGYTF. The DNA reads as follows: TGTGCCAGCAGCTGGCTAACAGACCTCTACGGCTACACCTTC.